This T cell receptor beta chain was found in a study of blood T cell repertoires in COVID-19. At least ten counts were recorded for this clone. Assay: immunoSEQ multiplex PCR; the TCRdb copy retains only in-frame clones and omits some. The sample lists around 170,000 clones, around 74% seen once, with about 3% in the top ten. CDR1 SGHRS and CDR2 YFSETQ come from the germline V gene. The CDR3 totals 15 residues. J gave up 1 base and V 3 bases, and 2 bases lay outside the gene matches. The chain uses TRBV5-1 and TRBJ2-3, with TRBD2 identical over 10 bases. The sequenced sample consisted of peripheral blood. The receptor's source is a woman older than 75 with acute or convalescent COVID-19. The CDR3 is CASSWLAGGTDTQYF. The DNA of the CDR3 is TGCGCCAGCAGCTGGCTAGCGGGAGGCACAGATACGCAGTATTTT.